What follows are 24 T cell receptor beta chains derived from one specimen sequenced in a study of CD8+ T cells in alopecia areata. Extraction and reverse transcription of RNA yielded cDNA as the sequencing template. Clones were read by immunoSEQ multiplex PCR, and TCRdb kept only the in-frame ones, dropping some. The data hold under 250,000 clones, with 50% to 65% observed a single time. Specimen: CD4+ T cells sorted from blood, collected at week 0. These receptor sequences come from a human donor with alopecia areata.

V is TRBV30 and J is TRBJ2-3; D gene ambiguous. CDR3 size: 17 residues. The ends were cut back, 0 bases at V and 0 bases at J, with 16 bases in the middle. CDR1 and CDR2 from the germline V gene are GTSNPN and SVGIG (reference sequence). The DNA for the CDR3 is TGTGCCTGGAGTGTAAGGAGAGATCTTCTTAGCACAGATACGCAGTATTTT. This encodes CAWSVRRDLLSTDTQYF.

The rearrangement joins TRBV29-1 to TRBJ2-5, with TRBD1 matching 9 bases. J gave up 5 bases and V 7 bases, and 5 bases lay outside the gene matches. The CDR3 totals 12 residues. Germline loops: CDR1 SQVTM, CDR2 ANQGSEA. The CDR3 loop reads CSGGTGPETQYF. CDR3 nucleotide sequence: TGCAGCGGCGGGACAGGGCCGGAGACCCAGTACTTC.

V and J are TRBV10-3 and TRBJ2-5; D might be TRBD2 (5 bases). The germline gives CDR1 ENHRY, CDR2 SYGVKD. This CDR3 region has 14 residues. Trimming stripped 6 bases from V and 4 bases from J, with 15 bases between. DNA of the CDR3: TGTGCCATCAGAGCGGTCGGGGTAGGAGAGACCCAGTACTTC. It yields the protein CAIRAVGVGETQYF.

The genes are TRBV4-1 and TRBJ1-4; the D is unclear. Trimming cost V 3 bases and J 4 bases, with 15 bases left between them. Germline-derived CDR1 and CDR2 are MGHRA and YSYEKL. The CDR3 contains 16 residues. The CDR3 DNA follows: TGCGCCAGCAGCCACGTCCTCCGACGGAGTAATGAAAAACTGTTTTTT. Its translation is CASSHVLRRSNEKLFF.

This chain links TRBV5-1 with TRBJ2-3; TRBD2 aligns across 9 bases. This CDR3 region has 17 residues. CDR1 and CDR2 (germline): SGHRS, YFSETQ. The ends lost 2 bases at V and 2 bases at J; junction bases unmatched: 9. The CDR3 DNA reads TGCGCCAGCAGCTTTGGAGCGCGGGGGGGCCCCACAGATACGCAGTATTTT. Translated: CASSFGARGGPTDTQYF.

V usage is TRBV30 and J usage is TRBJ2-1, with D unresolved. The CDR3 consists of 13 residues. With 3 bases removed from V and 7 bases from J, the gap between germline ends came to 13 bases. Germline CDR1 is GTSNPN and CDR2 is SVGIG (reference sequence). Here the CDR3 reads CAWSGQIGNEQFF. CDR3 bases: TGTGCCTGGAGCGGGCAGATAGGTAATGAGCAGTTCTTC.

V usage is TRBV25-1 and J usage is TRBJ2-2; 7 bases are a match to TRBD2. V was clipped by 6 bases and J by 4 bases; unmatched bases: 5. Germline assignment: CDR1 MGHDK and CDR2 SYGVNS. CDR3 length: 14 residues. The CDR3 here is CASRPGTITGELFF. In DNA, the CDR3 is TGTGCCAGCAGACCCGGGACTATCACCGGGGAGCTGTTTTTT. The full variable domain, with the rest looked up from reference TRBV25-1 and TRBJ2-2, is EADIYQTPRYLVIGTGKKITLECSQTMGHDKMYWYQQDPGMELHLIHYSYGVNSTEKGDLSSESTVSRIRTEHFPLTLESARPSHTSQYLCASRPGTITGELFFGEGSRLTVL.

The chain employs TRBV5-1 and TRBJ2-1, with no clear D. CDR3 length: 14 residues. V was cut by 0 bases and J by 6 bases, with 10 bases left in between. Per the germline V gene, CDR1 is SGHRS and CDR2 is YFSETQ. The CDR3 region has the DNA TGCGCCAGCAGCTTGGTCTCACCCCCCAATGAGCAGTTCTTC. It yields the protein CASSLVSPPNEQFF.

The rearrangement joins TRBV29-1 to TRBJ2-1; no definite D call. V lost 3 bases to trimming and J lost 9 bases, with 15 bases between them. This CDR3 has 13 residues. Per the germline V gene, CDR1 is SQVTM and CDR2 is ANQGSEA. CDR3 sequence reads: CSVDLKLRSEQFF. The CDR3 nucleotides read TGCAGCGTTGACCTGAAGTTACGAAGTGAGCAGTTCTTC.

The V and J genes are TRBV30 and TRBJ1-6, with 7 nucleotides matching TRBD1. Germline V gene sequence: CDR1 GTSNPN, CDR2 SVGIG (reference sequence). The CDR3 contains 15 residues. V trimming: 0 bases; J trimming: 5 bases; junction bases outside the gene matches: 4. The CDR3, as DNA: TGTGCCTGGAGTGTAAAGGGGGCGAATAATTCACCCCTCCACTTT. The encoded protein is CAWSVKGANNSPLHF.

The rearrangement joins TRBV7-2 to TRBJ1-1; D possibly corresponds to TRBD1 (5 bases). CDR3 length: 12 amino acids. CDR1 and CDR2 (germline): SGHTA, FQGNSA. V was cut by 5 bases and J by 7 bases, with 11 bases left in between. The CDR3 DNA follows: TGTGCCAGCAGCACATGGGACGGTGAAGCTTTCTTT. This translates into CASSTWDGEAFF.

There are a few counts of this clone. The chain couples TRBV30 to TRBJ2-7; 7 bases fit TRBD2. J was trimmed by 3 bases and V by 0 bases; bases with no gene match: 14. Germline CDR1 GTSNPN, CDR2 SVGIG (reference sequence). CDR3 length: 17 residues. This chain's CDR3 is CAWSVGRWSGTLYEQYF. In DNA, the CDR3 is TGTGCCTGGAGTGTAGGGCGTTGGAGCGGGACCCTCTACGAGCAGTACTTC.

The chain combines TRBV7-9 with TRBJ1-2; TRBD1 matches 10 bases. The CDR3 runs to 17 residues. V lost 5 bases and J lost 5; bases outside the gene matches: 14. The germline V gene has CDR1 SEHNR and CDR2 FQNEAQ (reference sequence). This CDR3 is CASSRTPGQGIDYGYTF. In DNA, the CDR3 is TGTGCCAGCAGCCGCACCCCGGGACAGGGGATCGATTATGGCTACACCTTC.

This clone was seen just once. The chain employs TRBV1 and TRBJ2-6; the table gives TRBD2 as D, unverified against the DNA. TRBV1 is given as a pseudogene. The CDR3 sequence is 20 residues long. In DNA, the CDR3 is TGCACCAGCAGCCAAGATCTGGTAGCAAGATCGCCCTCTGGGGCCAACGTCCTGACTTTC. Its translation is CTSSQDLVARSPSGANVLTF.

The genes are TRBV14 and TRBJ2-1; 11 bases agree with TRBD2. CDR1 and CDR2 from the germline V gene are SGHDN and FVKESK. The CDR3 extends over 17 amino acids. The J segment lost 4 bases and the V segment lost 2 bases, leaving 7 bases of the junction unmatched. The CDR3 here is CASSQKHRLAGYNEQFF. The CDR3 DNA follows: TGTGCCAGCAGCCAAAAACACCGACTAGCGGGATACAATGAGCAGTTCTTC.

This clone has only a few counts. J is TRBJ1-5 and V is TRBV19; D unresolved. With 6 bases removed from V and 5 bases from J, the gap between germline ends came to 11 bases. The CDR3 sequence is 13 residues long. From germline, CDR1 is LNHDA and CDR2 SQIVND (reference sequence). CDR3 region: CASRRQLDQPQHF. The CDR3 bases are TGTGCCAGTAGGAGGCAGCTGGATCAGCCCCAGCATTTT.

The sample holds a few counts of this clone. This chain joins TRBV27 and TRBJ1-1; TRBD1 aligns across 10 bases. CDR3 length: 17 amino acids. Germline CDR1 and CDR2: MNHEY and SMNVEV (reference sequence). Trimming at V came to 9 bases and at J to 0 bases, leaving 13 bases not matched to a gene. The CDR3 here is CASVRVGTGALNTEAFF. In nucleotides, the CDR3 is TGTGCCAGTGTCCGGGTGGGGACAGGGGCCTTGAACACTGAAGCTTTCTTT.

This clone was observed a few times. The rearrangement joins TRBV11-2 to TRBJ2-7; tentatively, D is TRBD1 (6 bases). Trimming removed 6 bases at V and 2 bases at J, with 14 bases between. The CDR3 loop spans 14 amino acids. From germline, CDR1 is SGHAT and CDR2 FQNNGV. The CDR3 sequence: CASRDVGAPYEQYF. In DNA, the CDR3 is TGTGCCAGCAGGGATGTGGGGGCACCCTACGAGCAGTACTTC. The whole variable domain, remainder taken from reference TRBV11-2 and TRBJ2-7, is EAGVAQSPRYKIIEKRQSVAFWCNPISGHATLYWYQQILGQGPKLLIQFQNNGVVDDSQLPKDRFSAERLKGVDSTLKIQPAKLEDSAVYLCASRDVGAPYEQYFGPGTRLTVT.

This clone has a count of ten or more. V and J are TRBV15 and TRBJ2-7, with unresolved D. Trimming removed 9 bases at V and 6 bases at J, with 15 bases between. Looked up from germline, CDR1 is LNHNV and CDR2 is YYDKDF (reference sequence). The CDR3 spans 12 residues. CDR3 DNA sequence: TGTGCCACACCCCAAGGGTGGTGCGAGCAGTACTTC. This codes for CATPQGWCEQYF.

This clone appeared a few times. The rearrangement links TRBV6-6 to TRBJ2-1; TRBD2 matches at 10 bases. Looked up from germline, CDR1 is MNHNY and CDR2 is SVGAGI (reference sequence). Germline trimming cut 7 bases from V and 0 bases from J; bases unmatched to any gene: 3. This CDR3 contains 15 residues. The CDR3 coding sequence is TGTGCCAGCATCCTAGCGGGAGTCTCCTACAATGAGCAGTTCTTC. Amino acids: CASILAGVSYNEQFF.

The gene calls are TRBV19 and TRBJ1-5, with D possibly matching TRBD1 (5 bases). Germline V gene data show CDR1 as LNHDA and CDR2 as SQIVND (reference sequence). The CDR3 is made up of 21 amino acids. V gave up 3 bases and J gave up 0 bases, with 27 bases separating them. The CDR3 coding sequence is TGTGCCAGTAGTATCTCGGAGGGGTGGCATCCTCTCGGGAATAGCAATCAGCCCCAGCATTTT. Protein product: CASSISEGWHPLGNSNQPQHF.

This sequence joins TRBV5-1 and TRBJ2-7; TRBD1 is a possible D gene (6 bases). This CDR3 is built from 14 residues. The V and J ends lost 0 bases and 6 bases respectively, with 13 bases between them. Germline CDR1 is SGHRS and CDR2 is YFSETQ. The CDR3 protein is CASSLGQVKSEQYF. The CDR3 nucleotides are TGCGCCAGCAGCTTGGGACAGGTGAAGAGCGAGCAGTACTTC.

The chain couples TRBV20-1 to TRBJ1-1; unclear D gene. The CDR3 runs to 11 residues. Germline lookup yields CDR1 DFQATT and CDR2 SNEGSKA (reference sequence). Trimming removed 1 base from V and 4 bases from J, with 4 bases in between. CDR3 protein: CSARGATEAFF. The CDR3 bases are TGCAGTGCTAGAGGGGCCACTGAAGCTTTCTTT.

This chain joins TRBV5-4 and TRBJ1-1, with TRBD1 identical over 7 bases. Losses at the gene ends were 3 bases for V and 0 bases for J; bases not matched to a gene: 8. Germline V gene data show CDR1 as SGHNT and CDR2 as YYREEE (reference sequence). The CDR3 length is 16 residues. The CDR3 region is CASSSRQGIMNTEAFF. The CDR3 DNA sequence: TGTGCCAGCAGCTCCAGACAGGGTATAATGAACACTGAAGCTTTCTTT.